The 25 T cell receptor beta chains below all came from one sample that was sequenced in a study of identical twins. TCRdb re-derived calls from the 5' RACE reads in MiXCR, one entry per CDR3 protein. The profile shows 750,000 to 950,000 distinct CDR3 sequences, roughly 12% of them singletons. This same sample was also taken into another study, of yellow fever vaccine responses in identical twins.

Input material: PBMCs. Receptors were obtained from a woman aged 18-29 years in good health.

This clonotype has more than one count but fewer than ten. The chain recombines TRBV5-1 with TRBJ2-3; D might be TRBD2 (6 bases). The CDR3 spans 16 residues. The V end was cut by 4 bases, the J end by 4 bases, with 19 bases between. The germline V gene encodes CDR1 SGHRS and CDR2 YFSETQ. CDR3 residues: CASSIPGGTWADTQYF. DNA of the CDR3: TGCGCCAGCAGCATCCCCGGCGGGACGTGGGCAGATACGCAGTATTTT. Drawing the rest from reference TRBV5-1 and TRBJ2-3, the complete variable domain is KAGVTQTPRYLIKTRGQQVTLSCSPISGHRSVSWYQQTPGQGLQFLFEYFSETQRNKGNFPGRFSGRQFSNSRSEMNVSTLELGDSALYLCASSIPGGTWADTQYFGPGTRLTVL.

This clonotype was found a few times. The rearrangement links TRBV4-1 to TRBJ1-4; D ambiguous. V lost 0 bases to trimming and J lost 5 bases, with 10 bases between them. This CDR3 region has 15 residues. The germline V gene has CDR1 MGHRA and CDR2 YSYEKL. The CDR3: CASSQEASRNEKLFF. For the CDR3, the DNA is TGCGCCAGCAGCCAAGAAGCCAGCCGAAATGAAAAACTGTTTTTT.

V gene TRBV12-3 or TRBV12-4 combines with J gene TRBJ1-2; the D gene is possibly TRBD1 (5 bases). This CDR3 spans 16 amino acids. Trimming left V 6 bases short and J 2 bases short, with 19 bases between. The CDR3 nucleotides are TGTGCCAGCAGCCCCGAATTTGGGGCCGAAAACTATGGCTACACCTTC. Its translation is CASSPEFGAENYGYTF.

This clonotype was observed once. The V gene is TRBV15, the J gene TRBJ2-7; 10 bases are a match to TRBD2. Germline CDR1 and CDR2: LNHNV and YYDKDF (reference sequence). J was trimmed by 4 bases and V by 3 bases; bases with no gene match: 6. The CDR3 loop spans 15 amino acids. DNA of the CDR3: TGTGCCACCAGCAGCGGGCTAGCGGGGGCTTACGAGCAGTACGTC. Amino acids: CATSSGLAGAYEQYV.

This clonotype was seen ten or more times. The genes are TRBV4-1 and TRBJ2-3; D is ambiguous. V was pared by 2 bases and J by 0 bases, with 6 bases between. The germline V gene has CDR1 MGHRA and CDR2 YSYEKL. The CDR3 sequence is 14 residues long. CDR3 DNA: TGCGCCAGCAGCCAAAACCCCAGCACAGATACGCAGTATTTT. Translating it yields CASSQNPSTDTQYF.

This clonotype was picked up a small number of times. V usage is TRBV4-1 and J usage is TRBJ1-1; 8 nucleotides match TRBD1. The V gene's germline CDR1 is MGHRA and CDR2 YSYEKL. The CDR3 consists of 14 residues. Trimming at V came to 3 bases and at J to 3 bases, leaving 3 bases not matched to a gene. DNA for the CDR3: TGCGCCAGCAGCCACTACAGGGGGGACACTGAAGCTTTCTTT. As protein: CASSHYRGDTEAFF.

The V gene is TRBV4-1, the J gene TRBJ2-7, with D perhaps matching TRBD2 (7 bases). CDR1 is MGHRA, CDR2 YSYEKL, per germline. CDR3 length equals 18 residues. Trimming pared 0 bases from V and 6 bases from J, leaving 24 bases between. CDR3 coding DNA: TGCGCCAGCAGCCAAGAGGGGTTGATGGGGGGGCGCGTTTCCGAGCAGTACTTC. Translating gives CASSQEGLMGGRVSEQYF.

The chain combines TRBV2 with TRBJ2-7; 8 bases line up with TRBD1. The V segment lost 6 bases and the J segment 2 bases; nucleotides outside the gene matches: 3. The CDR3 has 13 residues. The germline V gene has CDR1 SNHLY and CDR2 FYNNEI. The CDR3 DNA sequence: TGTGCCAGCAGCCGGACAGGGCCCTACGAGCAGTACGTC. It encodes CASSRTGPYEQYV.

A few counts support this clonotype. This chain links TRBV10-3 with TRBJ2-7; possible D gene TRBD1, 6 bases. The ends were cut back, 10 bases at V and 2 bases at J, with 9 bases in the middle. Germline loops: CDR1 ENHRY, CDR2 SYGVKD. The CDR3 runs 11 residues. CDR3 region: CATGQTYEQYV. CDR3 bases: TGTGCCACCGGACAGACCTACGAGCAGTACGTC.

This clonotype was recorded a few times. This chain uses TRBV3-1 with TRBJ2-5; 14 nucleotides line up with TRBD2. Trimming removed 4 bases from V and 1 base from J; junction bases left unmatched: 11. Germline loops: CDR1 LGHDT, CDR2 YNNKEL (reference sequence). The CDR3 is 19 amino acids. The CDR3 DNA sequence: TGTGCCAGCAGCCCCCATCAGCCGGGACTAGCGGGGGCCCAAGAGACCCAGTACTTC. Translation gives CASSPHQPGLAGAQETQYF.

This clonotype was seen more than once but under ten times. The V gene is TRBV6-1, the J gene TRBJ1-4; D remains unclear. There are 15 residues in the CDR3. Germline V gene data show CDR1 as MNHNS and CDR2 as SASEGT. Trimming stripped 1 base from V and 3 bases from J, with 9 bases between. The CDR3 region is CASSEGAKPNEKLFF. The CDR3, as DNA: TGTGCCAGCAGTGAAGGGGCGAAGCCTAATGAAAAACTGTTTTTT.

CDR3 in DNA: TGTGCCAGCAGCCAAGGAATTAAGACAGGCTGGGGCTACACCTTC. Translating it yields CASSQGIKTGWGYTF. The V call is TRBV3-1, the J call TRBJ1-2; possibly TRBD1 for D (6 bases). The germline V and J ends were trimmed by 1 base and 8 bases, with 17 bases remaining between them. This CDR3 has 15 amino acids. From germline, CDR1 is LGHDT and CDR2 YNNKEL (reference sequence).

The chain employs TRBV9 and TRBJ2-5; the D is unclear. Per germline, CDR1 SGDLS and CDR2 YYNGEE. V lost 0 bases and J 4 bases, leaving 7 bases between the germline ends. The CDR3 extends over 13 amino acids. As DNA, the CDR3 is TGTGCCAGCAGCGTAGATGTAGCAGAGACCCAGTACTTC. This encodes CASSVDVAETQYF.

This clonotype was counted a few times. This sequence joins TRBV20-1 and TRBJ2-3; no clear D gene. V lost 6 bases and J 1 base, leaving 14 bases between the germline ends. Per the germline V gene, CDR1 is DFQATT and CDR2 is SNEGSKA (reference sequence). The CDR3 has 14 residues. The CDR3 here is CSAPPASGTDTQYF. DNA for the CDR3: TGCAGTGCCCCTCCGGCATCCGGCACAGATACGCAGTATTTT.

The gene calls are TRBV6-1 and TRBJ2-1, with 10 nucleotides matching TRBD2. The junction had 10 bases not matched to a gene; V was cut back by 3 bases and J by 11 bases. CDR3 length: 15 amino acids. The germline V gene encodes CDR1 MNHNS and CDR2 SASEGT. This CDR3 is CASSDNRLAGAQQFF. The CDR3 DNA is TGTGCCAGCAGTGATAACCGGCTAGCGGGAGCCCAGCAGTTCTTC.

There are a few counts of this clonotype. The CDR3 nucleotides are TGTGCCATCAGTGAGTCCGCCAGTAATTCACCCCTCCACTTT. Protein sequence: CAISESASNSPLHF. The J gene is TRBJ1-6, the V gene TRBV10-3; no clear D gene. V lost 0 bases to trimming and J lost 6 bases, with 6 bases between them. This CDR3 spans 14 amino acids. Germline CDR1 ENHRY, CDR2 SYGVKD.

In its sample, this clonotype was seen many times. V and J are TRBV12-3 or TRBV12-4 and TRBJ1-2, with 8 bases fitting TRBD1. The CDR3 loop spans 13 amino acids. Trimming at V came to 6 bases and at J to 4 bases, leaving 4 bases not matched to a gene. Here the CDR3 DNA reads TGTGCCAGCAGGCCGGGACAGGTCTATGGCTACACCTTC. Translating gives CASRPGQVYGYTF.

The V gene is TRBV6-1, the J gene TRBJ1-2, with D hard to call. Germline CDR1 and CDR2: MNHNS and SASEGT. V shed 3 bases and J shed 0 bases, with 11 bases lying between them. This CDR3 comprises 15 residues. The CDR3 region is CASSDRQLANYGYTF. CDR3 nucleotide sequence: TGTGCCAGCAGTGATCGACAACTAGCTAACTATGGCTACACCTTC.

The chain joins TRBV20-1 to TRBJ1-3; weak D call: TRBD1 (5 bases). Germline CDR1 reads DFQATT; CDR2 reads SNEGSKA (reference sequence). CDR3 length: 15 residues. Trimming took 4 bases from V and 2 from J, leaving 15 bases between them. CDR3 residues: CSATLRTLAGNTIYF. CDR3 sequence (DNA): TGCAGTGCTACCCTACGGACATTAGCTGGAAACACCATATATTTT.

This clonotype was observed a handful of times. The chain has TRBV28 and TRBJ2-3; 12 bases are shared with TRBD2. This CDR3 has 19 amino acids. Germline values: CDR1 MDHEN, CDR2 SYDVKM. Losses at the gene ends were 3 bases for V and 1 base for J; bases not matched to a gene: 11. CDR3 in DNA: TGTGCCAGCAGTTTGGGGTTACTAGCGGGGGGAAGCGGCACAGATACGCAGTATTTT. This translates into CASSLGLLAGGSGTDTQYF.

The chain has TRBV7-8 and TRBJ2-7; the match to TRBD1 covers 7 bases. The CDR3 loop spans 15 amino acids. Trimming removed 2 bases from V and 7 bases from J; junction bases left unmatched: 11. Germline CDR1 reads SGHVS; CDR2 reads FQNEAQ. The CDR3 sequence: CASSLTTGNVNEQYF. The CDR3 bases are TGTGCCAGCAGCTTAACGACAGGGAATGTGAATGAGCAGTACTTC.

The J gene is TRBJ1-2, the V gene TRBV15; D call uncertain. CDR1 is LNHNV and CDR2 is YYDKDF in the germline V gene (reference sequence). The CDR3 contains 17 residues. Trimming pared 0 bases from V and 0 bases from J, leaving 14 bases between. CDR3 coding DNA: TGTGCCACCAGCAGAGATCATGGGAGGGCTGCTAACTATGGCTACACCTTC. This encodes CATSRDHGRAANYGYTF.

The V call is TRBV28, the J call TRBJ2-7; no firm D call. Germline assignment: CDR1 MDHEN and CDR2 SYDVKM. The V gene lost 5 bases and the J gene lost 4 bases, with 12 bases spanning the gap. The CDR3 has 13 amino acids. The CDR3 loop reads CASSRIRAYEQYV. In DNA form, the CDR3 reads TGTGCCAGCAGTAGGATAAGGGCTTACGAGCAGTACGTC.

There are a few counts of this clonotype. This chain connects TRBV5-5 to TRBJ1-1; D is unresolved. CDR1 SGHKS and CDR2 YYEKEE come from the germline V gene (reference sequence). The V gene lost 2 bases and the J gene lost 4 bases, with 12 bases spanning the gap. The CDR3 sequence is 14 residues long. The DNA of the CDR3 is TGTGCCAGCAGCTTTGGGCAGAAAGGCACTGAAGCTTTCTTT. It yields the protein CASSFGQKGTEAFF.

This clonotype has a count of ten or more. The chain employs TRBV14 and TRBJ1-2; perhaps TRBD1 as D (5 bases). Per the germline V gene, CDR1 is SGHDN and CDR2 is FVKESK. Trimming shortened V by 0 bases and J by 6 bases, and 8 bases separated the two germline ends. There are 13 residues in the CDR3. CDR3 sequence: CASSQERGDGYTF. CDR3 nucleotides: TGTGCCAGCAGCCAAGAAAGAGGGGATGGCTACACCTTC.